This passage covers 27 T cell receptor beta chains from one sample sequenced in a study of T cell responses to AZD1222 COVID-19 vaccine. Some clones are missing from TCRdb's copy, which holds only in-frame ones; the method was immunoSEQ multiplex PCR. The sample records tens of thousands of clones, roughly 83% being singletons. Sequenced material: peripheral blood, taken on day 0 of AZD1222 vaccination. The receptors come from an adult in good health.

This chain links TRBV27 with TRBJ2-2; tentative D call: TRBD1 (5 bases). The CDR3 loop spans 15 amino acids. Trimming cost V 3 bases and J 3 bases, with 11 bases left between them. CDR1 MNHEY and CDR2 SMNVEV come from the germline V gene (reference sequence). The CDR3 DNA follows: TGTGCCAGCAGTTTCACAGGACGACACACCGGGGAGCTGTTTTTT. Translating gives CASSFTGRHTGELFF.

The CDR3 DNA is TGTGCCAGCAGCCTGGGGGTCGCGTACACTGAAGCTTTCTTT. Translating it yields CASSLGVAYTEAFF. This chain connects TRBV7-2 to TRBJ1-1, with D possibly TRBD1 on 5 matching bases. The CDR3 length is 14 residues. Germline CDR1 reads SGHTA; CDR2 reads FQGNSA. V was clipped by 5 bases and J by 3 bases, with 13 bases between them.

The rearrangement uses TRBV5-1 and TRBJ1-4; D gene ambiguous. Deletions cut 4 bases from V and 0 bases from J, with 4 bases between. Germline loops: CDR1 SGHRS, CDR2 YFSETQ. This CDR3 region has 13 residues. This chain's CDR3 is CASSPSTNEKLFF. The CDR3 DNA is TGCGCCAGCAGCCCATCAACTAATGAAAAACTGTTTTTT.

The CDR3 DNA sequence: TGTGCTAGTGGTTTGGTACTTGGGGGCGAGGGCACTGAAGCTTTCTTT. Its protein is CASGLVLGGEGTEAFF. This chain connects TRBV12-5 to TRBJ1-1, with D possibly matching TRBD1 (6 bases). Germline CDR1 reads LGHNT; CDR2 reads FRNRAP. V lost 0 bases, J lost 4 bases, and 15 bases lay in between. The CDR3 length is 16 residues.

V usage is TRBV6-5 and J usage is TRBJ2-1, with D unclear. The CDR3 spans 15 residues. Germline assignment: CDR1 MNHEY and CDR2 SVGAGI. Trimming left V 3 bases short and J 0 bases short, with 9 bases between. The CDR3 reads CASSYESSSYNEQFF. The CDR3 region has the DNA TGTGCCAGCAGTTATGAATCAAGCTCCTACAATGAGCAGTTCTTC.

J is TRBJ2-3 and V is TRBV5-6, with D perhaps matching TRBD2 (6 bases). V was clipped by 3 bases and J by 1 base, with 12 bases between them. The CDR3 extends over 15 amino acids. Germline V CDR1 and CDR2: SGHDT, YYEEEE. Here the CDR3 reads CASSWDSGGTDTQYF. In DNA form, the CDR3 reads TGTGCCAGCAGCTGGGACTCAGGCGGCACAGATACGCAGTATTTT.

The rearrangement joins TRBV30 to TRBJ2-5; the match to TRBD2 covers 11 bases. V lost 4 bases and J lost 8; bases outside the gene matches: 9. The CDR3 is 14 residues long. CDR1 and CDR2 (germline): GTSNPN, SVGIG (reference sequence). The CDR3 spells CAWNLAGGRGTQYF. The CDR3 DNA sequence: TGTGCCTGGAATCTAGCGGGAGGCCGAGGAACCCAGTACTTC.

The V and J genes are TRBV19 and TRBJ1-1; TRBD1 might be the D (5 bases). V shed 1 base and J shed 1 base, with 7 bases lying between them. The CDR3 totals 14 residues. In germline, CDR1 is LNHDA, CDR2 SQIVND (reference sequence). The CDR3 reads CASSIGGWNTEAFF. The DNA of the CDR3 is TGTGCCAGTAGTATAGGGGGGTGGAACACTGAAGCTTTCTTT.

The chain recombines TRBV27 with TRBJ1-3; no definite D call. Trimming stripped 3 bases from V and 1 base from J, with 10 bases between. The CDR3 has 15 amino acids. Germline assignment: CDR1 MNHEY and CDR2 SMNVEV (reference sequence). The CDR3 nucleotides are TGTGCCAGCAGTTTGGCCCGCGGTTCTGGAAACACCATATATTTT. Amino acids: CASSLARGSGNTIYF.

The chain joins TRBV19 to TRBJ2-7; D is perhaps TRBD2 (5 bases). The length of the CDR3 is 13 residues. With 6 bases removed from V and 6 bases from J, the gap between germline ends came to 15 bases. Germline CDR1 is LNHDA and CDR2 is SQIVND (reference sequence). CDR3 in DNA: TGTGCCAGTAGGTCGGGGTATTACAGCGAGCAGTACTTC. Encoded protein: CASRSGYYSEQYF.

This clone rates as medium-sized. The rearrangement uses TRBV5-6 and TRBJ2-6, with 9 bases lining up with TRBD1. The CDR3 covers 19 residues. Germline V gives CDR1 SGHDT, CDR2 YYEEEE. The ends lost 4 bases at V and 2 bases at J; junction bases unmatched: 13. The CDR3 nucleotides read TGTGCCAGCAGCGCAGAAGTTGGGACAGGGCGACCTGGGGCCAACGTCCTGACTTTC. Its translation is CASSAEVGTGRPGANVLTF.

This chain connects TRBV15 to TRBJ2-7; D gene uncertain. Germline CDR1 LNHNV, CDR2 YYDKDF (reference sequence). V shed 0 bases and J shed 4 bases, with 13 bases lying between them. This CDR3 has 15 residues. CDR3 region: CATSRDLRSGYEQYF. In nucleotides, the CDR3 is TGTGCCACCAGCAGAGATCTAAGGTCAGGATACGAGCAGTACTTC.

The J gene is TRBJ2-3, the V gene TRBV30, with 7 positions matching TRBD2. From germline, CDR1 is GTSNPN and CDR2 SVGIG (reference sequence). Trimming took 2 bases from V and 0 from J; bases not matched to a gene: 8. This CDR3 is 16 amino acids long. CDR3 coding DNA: TGTGCCTGGAGTCCAATAAGCGGGATCAGCACAGATACGCAGTATTTT. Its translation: CAWSPISGISTDTQYF. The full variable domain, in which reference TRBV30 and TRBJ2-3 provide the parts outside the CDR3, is SQTIHQWPATLVQPVGSPLSLECTVEGTSNPNLYWYRQAAGRGLQLLFYSVGIGQISSEVPQNLSASRPQDRQFILSSKKLLLSDSGFYLCAWSPISGISTDTQYFGPGTRLTVL.

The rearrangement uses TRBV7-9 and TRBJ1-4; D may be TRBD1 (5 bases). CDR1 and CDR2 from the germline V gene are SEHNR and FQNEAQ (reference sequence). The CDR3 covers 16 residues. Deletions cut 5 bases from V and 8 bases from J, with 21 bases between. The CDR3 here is CASSPPGRGSPEKLFF. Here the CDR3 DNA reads TGTGCCAGCAGCCCCCCGGGGAGGGGATCACCCGAAAAACTGTTTTTT.

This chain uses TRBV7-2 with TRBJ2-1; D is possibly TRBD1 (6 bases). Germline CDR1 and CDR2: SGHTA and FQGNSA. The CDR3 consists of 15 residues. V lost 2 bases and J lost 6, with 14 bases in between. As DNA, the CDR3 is TGTGCCAGCAGCTTAAGGCTGGTGGGGGCCAATGAGCAGTTCTTC. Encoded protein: CASSLRLVGANEQFF.

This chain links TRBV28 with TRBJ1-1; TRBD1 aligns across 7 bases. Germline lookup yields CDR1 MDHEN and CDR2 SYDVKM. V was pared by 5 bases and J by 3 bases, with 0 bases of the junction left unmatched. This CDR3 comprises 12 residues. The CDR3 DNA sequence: TGTGCCAGCAGTACAGGGGACACTGAAGCTTTCTTT. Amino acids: CASSTGDTEAFF.

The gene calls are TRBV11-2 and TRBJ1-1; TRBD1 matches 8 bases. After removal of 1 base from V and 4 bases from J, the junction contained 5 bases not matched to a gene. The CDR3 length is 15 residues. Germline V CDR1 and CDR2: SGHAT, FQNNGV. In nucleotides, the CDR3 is TGTGCCAGCAGCTTAGTAGGACAGGGCGGCACTGAAGCTTTCTTT. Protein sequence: CASSLVGQGGTEAFF.

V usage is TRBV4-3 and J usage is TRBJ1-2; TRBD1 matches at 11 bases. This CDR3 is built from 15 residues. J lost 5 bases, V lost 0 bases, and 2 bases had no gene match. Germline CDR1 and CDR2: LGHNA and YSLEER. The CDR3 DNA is TGCGCCAGCAGCCAAGAGGGACAGGGGGATTATGGCTACACCTTC. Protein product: CASSQEGQGDYGYTF.

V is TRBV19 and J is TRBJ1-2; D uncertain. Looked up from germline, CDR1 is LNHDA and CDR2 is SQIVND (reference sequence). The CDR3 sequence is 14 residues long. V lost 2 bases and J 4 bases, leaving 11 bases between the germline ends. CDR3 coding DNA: TGTGCCAGTAGTATAAGGCAGTACGGCTATGGCTACACCTTC. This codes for CASSIRQYGYGYTF.

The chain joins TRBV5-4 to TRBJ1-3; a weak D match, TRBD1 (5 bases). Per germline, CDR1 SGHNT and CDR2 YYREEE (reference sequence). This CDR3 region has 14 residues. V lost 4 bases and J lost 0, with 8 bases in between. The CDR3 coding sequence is TGTGCCAGCAGCCGAGACAGCTCTGGAAACACCATATATTTT. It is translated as CASSRDSSGNTIYF.

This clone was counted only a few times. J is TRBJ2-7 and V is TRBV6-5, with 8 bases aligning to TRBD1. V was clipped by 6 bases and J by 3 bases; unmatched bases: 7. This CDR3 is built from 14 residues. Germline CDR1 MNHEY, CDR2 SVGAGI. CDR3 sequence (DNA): TGTGCCAGCAGGCGGACGGGACAGGTCTACGAGCAGTACTTC. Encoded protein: CASRRTGQVYEQYF.

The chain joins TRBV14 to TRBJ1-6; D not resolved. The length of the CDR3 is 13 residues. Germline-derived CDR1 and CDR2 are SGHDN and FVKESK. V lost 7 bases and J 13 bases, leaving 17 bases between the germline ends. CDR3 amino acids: CASNVGPSSPLHF. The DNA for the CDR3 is TGTGCCAGCAATGTGGGTCCCAGTTCGCCCCTCCACTTT.

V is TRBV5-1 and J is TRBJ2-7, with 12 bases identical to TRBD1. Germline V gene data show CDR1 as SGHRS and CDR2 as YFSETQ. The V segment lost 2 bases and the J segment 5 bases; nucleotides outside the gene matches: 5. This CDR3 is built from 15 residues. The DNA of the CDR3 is TGCGCCAGCAGCTTATCCGGGACAGGGGGCAACGAGCAGTACTTC. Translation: CASSLSGTGGNEQYF.

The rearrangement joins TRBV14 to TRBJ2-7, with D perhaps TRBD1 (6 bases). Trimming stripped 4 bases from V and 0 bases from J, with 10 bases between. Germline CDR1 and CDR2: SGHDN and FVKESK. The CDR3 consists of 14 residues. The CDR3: CASSRQAYSYEQYF. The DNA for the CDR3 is TGTGCCAGCAGCCGACAGGCCTACTCCTACGAGCAGTACTTC.

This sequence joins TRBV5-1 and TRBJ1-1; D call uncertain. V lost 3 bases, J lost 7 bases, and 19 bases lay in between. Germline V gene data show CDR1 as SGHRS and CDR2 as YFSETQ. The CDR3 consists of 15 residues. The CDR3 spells CASSSTTDRNHEAFF. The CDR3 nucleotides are TGCGCCAGCAGCTCGACTACAGACCGAAACCATGAAGCTTTCTTT.

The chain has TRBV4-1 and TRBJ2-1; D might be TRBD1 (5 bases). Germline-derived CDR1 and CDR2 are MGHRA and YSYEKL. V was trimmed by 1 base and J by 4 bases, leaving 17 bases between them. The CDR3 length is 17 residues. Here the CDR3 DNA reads TGCGCCAGCAGCCAAGTAGCTGGGGCGCGGTCATACAATGAGCAGTTCTTC. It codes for CASSQVAGARSYNEQFF.

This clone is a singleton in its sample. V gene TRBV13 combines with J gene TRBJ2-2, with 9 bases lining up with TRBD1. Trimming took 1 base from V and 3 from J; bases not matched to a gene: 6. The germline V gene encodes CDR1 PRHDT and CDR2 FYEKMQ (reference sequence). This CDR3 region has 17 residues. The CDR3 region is CASSLARDRVHTGELFF. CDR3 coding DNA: TGTGCCAGCAGCTTAGCCCGGGACAGGGTGCACACCGGGGAGCTGTTTTTT.